The sequence of this T cell receptor (beta chain) was determined in a study of T cell responses to AZD1222 COVID-19 vaccine. Study summary: Samples with a second dose at about 4 or about 12 weeks were pooled together.

Libraries were prepared by immunoSEQ multiplex PCR; TCRdb keeps only in-frame clonotypes and omits some of them. The sample carries 100,000 to 150,000 clones, approximately 85% recorded once. J was trimmed by 4 bases and V by 3 bases; bases with no gene match: 0. Germline V lookup: CDR1 SGHRS, CDR2 YFSETQ. This CDR3 spans 13 amino acids. This clone showed up just a few times. J is TRBJ2-7 and V is TRBV5-1; 11 positions agree with TRBD2. Source: peripheral blood, taken on day 0 of AZD1222 vaccination. The sequence was collected from an adult in good health. The DNA of the CDR3 is TGCGCCAGCAGCTGGACTAGCGGGTACGAGCAGTACTTC. Its protein product is CASSWTSGYEQYF.